This TCR beta chain was recorded in a study of blood T cell repertoires in COVID-19 (dated by TCRdb to 2020 to 2022). The study in broad terms: Collaborator samples came from the United States, Italy and Spain and covered acute and convalescent phases of COVID-19. The prospective study material was composed of cDNA or gDNA derived from T cells, B-cell-depleted T cells, or PBMCs. Deeply sampled blood TCRbeta repertoires from subjects exposed to, actively infected with, or recovered from COVID-19 were included in the dataset. The repertoires were released in a freely available public database intended as a resource for research on the immune response to SARS-CoV-2. Samples came from the ongoing ImmuneRACE study (first 160 participants) plus 1,254 subjects from 6 global collaborators. A de-identified subject ID, COVID-19 status, age in years and sex were almost always included in the sample metadata. Where available, HLA class I and class II types were taken from metadata supplied by the sample provider and were not determined by assay-based typing.

CDR1 is given as MNHEY and CDR2 as SVGAGI, both from the germline V gene. From cysteine to phenylalanine, the CDR3 is 16 amino acids long. Of all the DNA, just the CDR3 is kept, 48 bases in frame from base 1. The germline ends are 15 bases apart after V is trimmed by 0 bases and J by 3 bases. TCRbeta CDR3 regions were amplified from genomic DNA by means of the immunoSEQ Assay, a bias-controlled multiplex PCR. In the source study's methods: The number of nucleated cells in each sample was estimated by amplification of reference gene primers within the assay. Sequence reads were collapsed and filtered to measure the absolute abundance of every unique TCRbeta CDR3 rearrangement. Productive Simpson clonality was computed per sample as the square root of Simpson's diversity index over productive rearrangements. Drawn from immuneACCESS, this table holds only the in-frame rearrangements with V and J called that TCRdb kept. Clones are partly lost; checked studies trace under half to an unresolved V gene and leave the rest unexplained. The V and J calls and clone size were taken over from that table, and D and trimming were inferred from the DNA. This sample holds roughly 130,000 clones; over 80% were observed only once. Under 12% of the sample lies in the top ten.

Comments on this clone: No antigen is known for it. Base qualities are not at hand, and no much larger clone is one base apart.

Collaborating institutions collected whole blood in K2EDTA tubes following their own protocols. For TCRbeta analysis, collaborators shipped samples in one of three forms: frozen whole blood, isolated PBMCs, or DNA extracted from either of those sample types. What the study reported, not specific to this receptor: Clinical and demographic metadata were provided uncurated, with the amount varying by source and participant.

The V gene is TRBV6-5 and the J gene is TRBJ2-7; no D segment can be confidently identified. Sequenced sample: peripheral blood. This receptor was taken from a man aged 60 to 69 with active or convalescent COVID-19. The CDR3 corresponds to CASSYSFDTSDYEQYF. The bases read TGTGCCAGCAGTTACTCCTTTGACACAAGTGACTACGAGCAGTACTTC.